This T cell receptor beta chain was documented in a study of T cell responses to AZD1222 COVID-19 vaccine. As for the study in general: The study pooled second doses at about 4 or about 12 weeks.

Germline CDR1 SGHNT, CDR2 YENEEA. There are 14 residues in the CDR3. V shed 1 base and J shed 5 bases, with 12 bases lying between them. As regards this clone: The antigen is unknown.

Notes on the study in general: Donors were largely white British and mainly female; clonal diversity was possibly underestimated. Spike-specific TCR breadth and depth went up after people got two AZD1222 doses. Unmutated variant regions are reportedly targeted by nearly half of spike-specific TCRs.

Assay: immunoSEQ multiplex PCR; the TCRdb copy retains only in-frame clones and omits some. This repertoire shows fewer than 110,000 clones, around 90% found once; its top ten account for around 20%. The receptor comes from an adult in good health. The specimen comprised peripheral blood, sampled on day 0 of AZD1222 vaccination. The chain employs TRBV11-3 and TRBJ2-7, with D tentatively TRBD1 or TRBD2 (6 bases each). The CDR3 region is CASSLVIGGDEQYF. The CDR3 DNA is TGTGCCAGCAGCTTAGTAATCGGGGGCGACGAGCAGTACTTC.